These T cell receptor beta chains were read from a single sample in a study of blood T cell repertoires in COVID-19. The method was immunoSEQ multiplex PCR; TCRdb's version includes in-frame clones alone and lacks a portion of them. Here the sample spans approximately 450,000 clones, roughly nine tenths being singletons. The sample taken for sequencing was PBMCs or T cells enriched from blood (not recorded which). Receptors were obtained from a man under 40 who had recovered from COVID-19. CDR3s include the opening cysteine and the closing phenylalanine or tryptophan. A D gene is named only where the DNA matches it firmly. Clone size is stated in some rows and not others, as once, few, many or a class when expanded.

CDR3 protein,CDR3 DNA,J gene,clone size,D gene,V gene
CASSSFNPGNTEAFF,TGTGCCAGCAGTTCCTTTAACCCAGGGAACACTGAAGCTTTCTTT,TRBJ1-1,once,.,TRBV27
CASSSTDNYGYTF,TGTGCCAGCAGCTCCACAGATAACTATGGCTACACCTTC,TRBJ1-2,few,.,TRBV7-9
CASSQDYSEAFF,TGCGCCAGCAGCCAAGATTACTCCGAAGCTTTCTTT,TRBJ1-1,.,.,TRBV4-1
CASSGTEGTEAFF,TGTGCCAGCAGTGGAACAGAGGGCACTGAAGCTTTCTTT,TRBJ1-1,.,.,TRBV2
CASSSTGGSYNEQFF,TGTGCCAGCAGCTCGACAGGGGGCTCCTACAATGAGCAGTTCTTC,TRBJ2-1,.,TRBD1,TRBV7-2
CASSLPGLAGGHNNEQFF,TGCGCCAGCAGCCTCCCTGGACTAGCGGGAGGGCATAACAATGAGCAGTTCTTC,TRBJ2-1,once,TRBD2,TRBV5-1
CASSVRSGLAATDTQYF,TGTGCCAGCAGCGTCCGGTCGGGACTAGCGGCCACAGATACGCAGTATTTT,TRBJ2-3,.,TRBD2,TRBV7-8
CASSLLPRPGARGFYNEQFF,TGTGCCAGCAGTTTATTACCCCGGCCAGGGGCGAGGGGATTCTACAATGAGCAGTTCTTC,TRBJ2-1,.,.,TRBV28
CASSHAGTGDLEQYF,TGCGCCAGCAGCCACGCCGGGACAGGGGATCTCGAGCAGTACTTC,TRBJ2-7,.,TRBD1,TRBV4-1
CASSFALTGRSGANVLTF,TGTGCCAGCAGCTTCGCTTTGACGGGTCGCTCCGGGGCCAACGTCCTGACTTTC,TRBJ2-6,.,.,TRBV7-9
CASSLAQGSSTGELFF,TGTGCCAGCAGCTTGGCTCAGGGGAGTTCTACCGGGGAGCTGTTTTTT,TRBJ2-2,.,.,TRBV5-6
CASSPLSTPQHF,TGTGCCAGCAGCCCCCTCAGTACGCCCCAGCATTTT,TRBJ1-5,.,.,TRBV28
CASSQSGQETQYF,TGTGCCAGCAGCCAGTCCGGCCAAGAGACCCAGTACTTC,TRBJ2-5,.,.,TRBV3-1/TRBV3-2
CASSKQGDEQYF,TGTGCCAGCAGTAAACAGGGGGACGAGCAGTACTTC,TRBJ2-7,.,TRBD1,TRBV7-9
CASRRIAGGPYEQYF,TGTGCCAGCAGACGTATAGCGGGAGGGCCCTACGAGCAGTACTTC,TRBJ2-7,.,TRBD2,TRBV27
CASRTSGHIDEQYF,TGTGCCAGCCGTACTAGCGGGCATATAGACGAGCAGTACTTC,TRBJ2-7,.,TRBD2,TRBV7-9
CSVAHHGTSGNEQFF,TGCAGCGTTGCCCATCACGGTACTAGCGGGAATGAGCAGTTCTTC,TRBJ2-1,.,TRBD2,TRBV29-1
CASSIAGTGGELFF,TGTGCCAGTAGTATAGCTGGTACGGGCGGGGAGCTGTTTTTT,TRBJ2-2,.,.,TRBV19
CASSRQASGRYEQYF,TGTGCCAGCAGCCGGCAGGCTAGCGGGAGGTACGAGCAGTACTTC,TRBJ2-7,.,TRBD2,TRBV5-4
CASSPIEGLEEDEQYF,TGTGCCAGCTCCCCCATCGAGGGCTTGGAAGAGGACGAGCAGTACTTC,TRBJ2-7,few,.,TRBV27
CAWRTGPEAFF,TGTGCCTGGAGAACAGGGCCTGAAGCTTTCTTT,TRBJ1-1,.,.,TRBV30
CASSYRPGLGISYEQYF,TGTGCCAGCAGCTACCGACCGGGACTAGGGATTTCCTACGAGCAGTACTTC,TRBJ2-7,.,TRBD2,TRBV7-9
CASQNEKLFF,TGTGCCAGTCAGAATGAAAAGCTGTTTTTT,TRBJ1-4,.,.,TRBV19
CASSSGLAGLPRGGELFF,TGTGCCAGCAGCTCCGGACTAGCGGGACTCCCTCGGGGCGGGGAGCTGTTTTTT,TRBJ2-2,few,TRBD2,TRBV7-6
CASSVGLAGTGELFF,TGTGCCAGCAGCGTCGGACTAGCAGGCACCGGGGAGCTGTTTTTT,TRBJ2-2,once,TRBD2,TRBV9
CASRRDSSGYTF,TGTGCCAGCAGGAGGGACAGTAGTGGCTACACCTTC,TRBJ1-2,.,TRBD1,TRBV6-5
CASRPYRANSPLHF,TGTGCCAGCAGACCATACAGGGCAAATTCACCCCTCCACTTT,TRBJ1-6,.,.,TRBV28
CASSLTGGYEQYF,TGTGCCAGCAGCCTGACAGGGGGCTACGAGCAGTACTTC,TRBJ2-7,.,TRBD1,TRBV27
CASSDSGPVNEQFF,TGTGCCAGCAGTGATAGCGGACCCGTCAATGAGCAGTTCTTC,TRBJ2-1,.,.,TRBV6-1
CASSGPGQGGDEQYF,TGTGCCAGCAGTGGCCCGGGACAGGGCGGTGACGAGCAGTACTTC,TRBJ2-7,.,TRBD1,TRBV28
CATSRDAGNNQPQHF,TGTGCCACCAGCAGAGATGCCGGGAACAATCAGCCCCAGCATTTT,TRBJ1-5,.,.,TRBV15
CASSLAMNEQFF,TGTGCTAGTTCGCTAGCCATGAATGAGCAGTTCTTC,TRBJ2-1,once,.,TRBV12-5